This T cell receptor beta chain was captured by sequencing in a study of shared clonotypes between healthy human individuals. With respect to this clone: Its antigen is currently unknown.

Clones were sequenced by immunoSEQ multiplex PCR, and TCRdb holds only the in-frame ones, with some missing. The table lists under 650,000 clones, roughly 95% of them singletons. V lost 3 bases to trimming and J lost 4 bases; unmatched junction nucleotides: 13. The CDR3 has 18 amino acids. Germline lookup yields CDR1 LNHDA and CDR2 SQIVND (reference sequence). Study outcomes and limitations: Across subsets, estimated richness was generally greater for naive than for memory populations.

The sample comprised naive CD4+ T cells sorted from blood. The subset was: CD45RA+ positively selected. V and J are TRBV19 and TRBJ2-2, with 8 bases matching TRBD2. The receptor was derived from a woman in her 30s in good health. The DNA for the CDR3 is TGTGCCAGTAGTATTCCACGGGGAGCGGGAGTCCCCACCGGGGAGCTGTTTTTT. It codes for CASSIPRGAGVPTGELFF.